The 20 T cell receptor beta chains below were found in one sample sequenced in a study of shared clonotypes between healthy human individuals. TCRdb's copy holds only in-frame clones and misses some; the assay was immunoSEQ multiplex PCR. The sample has some 470,000 clones, less than 80% seen once. Sequenced material: PBMCs. Every receptor here comes from a woman in her thirties or forties in good health. Some clones in this sample may be carry-over from other donors' samples.

The rearrangement joins TRBV7-2 to TRBJ1-2; 7 nucleotides agree with TRBD1. V gave up 0 bases and J gave up 6 bases; unmatched junction bases: 4. Per germline, CDR1 SGHTA and CDR2 FQGNSA. CDR3 length equals 14 residues. CDR3 in amino acids: CASSLAAGGDGYTF. The DNA of the CDR3 is TGTGCCAGCAGCTTAGCCGCAGGGGGGGATGGCTACACCTTC.

The chain recombines TRBV6-5 with TRBJ2-5; TRBD2 might be the D (5 bases). The CDR3 loop spans 14 amino acids. The germline V gene has CDR1 MNHEY and CDR2 SVGAGI. V shed 6 bases and J shed 1 base, with 12 bases lying between them. The CDR3 loop is CASRWRGSQETQYF. CDR3 coding DNA: TGTGCCAGCAGATGGCGAGGGAGCCAAGAGACCCAGTACTTC.

About this clone itself: A read error is possible here, since a much larger clone lies one base away. This chain links TRBV30 with TRBJ2-5; no clear D gene. This CDR3 comprises 13 residues. Trimming left V 4 bases short and J 1 base short, with 10 bases between. Germline V gives CDR1 GTSNPN, CDR2 SVGIG (reference sequence). The CDR3 DNA is TGTGCCTGGAACGACGAGGTCCAAGAGACCCAGTACTTC. The encoded protein is CAWNDEVQETQYF.

The chain links TRBV4-1 to TRBJ2-5, with D hard to call. Trimming pared 4 bases from V and 4 bases from J, leaving 10 bases between. The CDR3 length is 13 residues. CDR1 is MGHRA and CDR2 is YSYEKL in the germline V gene. The CDR3 reads CASSLARSETQYF. CDR3 sequence (DNA): TGCGCCAGCAGCCTCGCGCGGTCAGAGACCCAGTACTTC.

J is TRBJ2-7 and V is TRBV7-2; D is undetermined. This CDR3 is built from 13 residues. CDR1 and CDR2 (germline): SGHTA, FQGNSA. V was cut by 1 base and J by 4 bases, with 8 bases left in between. The CDR3 coding sequence is TGTGCCAGCAGCTTAGGAAGGTTGTACGAGCAGTACTTC. Encoded protein: CASSLGRLYEQYF.

The J gene is TRBJ2-4, the V gene TRBV7-3; D is undetermined. The V end lost 6 bases, the J end lost 5 bases, and 11 bases lay between the germline ends. Germline V lookup: CDR1 SGHTA, CDR2 FQGTGA. The CDR3 runs 13 residues. The CDR3 region has the DNA TGTGCCAGCAGTTTGGACCGGGAAAACATTCAGTACTTC. As protein: CASSLDRENIQYF.

V gene TRBV30 combines with J gene TRBJ1-4; 7 bases are shared with TRBD1. The V and J ends lost 0 bases and 8 bases, in that order; junction bases with no gene match: 9. Germline CDR1 is GTSNPN and CDR2 is SVGIG (reference sequence). There are 15 residues in the CDR3. CDR3 sequence (DNA): TGTGCCTGGAGTGTACCTCGACAGGGTAGGGAAAAACTGTTTTTT. This sequence encodes CAWSVPRQGREKLFF.

A remark on this clone: The same CDR3 can be traced to other DNA sequences in this sample. The rearrangement uses TRBV18 and TRBJ1-2; the D gene is possibly TRBD1 (6 bases). V was pared by 4 bases and J by 3 bases, with 9 bases between. The CDR3 consists of 13 residues. The V gene's germline CDR1 is KGHSH and CDR2 LQKENI. CDR3 protein: CASSLQGDYGYTF. Written as DNA, the CDR3 is TGTGCCAGCTCACTACAGGGAGACTATGGCTACACCTTC.

The rearrangement joins TRBV5-4 to TRBJ1-6; D is ambiguous. This CDR3 is 16 amino acids long. Germline V gives CDR1 SGHNT, CDR2 YYREEE (reference sequence). With 0 bases removed from V and 0 bases from J, the gap between germline ends came to 7 bases. As DNA, the CDR3 is TGTGCCAGCAGCTTGGGAGGGCGCTCCTATAATTCACCCCTCCACTTT. Protein product: CASSLGGRSYNSPLHF.

The chain links TRBV15 to TRBJ2-7; D uncertain. V shed 6 bases and J shed 2 bases, with 11 bases lying between them. This CDR3 spans 13 amino acids. Germline values: CDR1 LNHNV, CDR2 YYDKDF (reference sequence). CDR3 coding DNA: TGTGCCACCAGTCGGCTTACAACCTACGAGCAGTACTTC. It encodes CATSRLTTYEQYF.

The rearrangement uses TRBV9 and TRBJ2-1; D is possibly TRBD2 (6 bases). Trimming removed 0 bases from V and 4 bases from J, with 11 bases in between. The germline CDR1 and CDR2 sequences are SGDLS and YYNGEE. This CDR3 has 15 residues. CDR3 region: CASSVDGSGYNEQFF. The CDR3 DNA reads as TGTGCCAGCAGCGTAGACGGTAGCGGATACAATGAGCAGTTCTTC. The entire variable domain, with the rest obtained from reference TRBV9 and TRBJ2-1, is as follows: DSGVTQTPKHLITATGQRVTLRCSPRSGDLSVYWYQQSLDQGLQFLIQYYNGEERAKGNILERFSAQQFPDLHSELNLSSLELGDSALYFCASSVDGSGYNEQFFGPGTRLTVL.

About this clone itself: Sequence at one end of the junction differs from germline and may be a read error. The chain employs TRBV4-1 and TRBJ2-3, with D unresolved. Germline V lookup: CDR1 MGHRA, CDR2 YSYEKL. The CDR3 sequence is 13 residues long. As DNA, the CDR3 is TGCGCCAGCAGACAAGAAGGCACAGATACGCAGTATTTT. It is translated as CASRQEGTDTQYF.

The V and J genes are TRBV7-6 and TRBJ1-2; D is possibly TRBD1 (5 bases). From germline, CDR1 is SGHVS and CDR2 FNYEAQ. The length of the CDR3 is 15 residues. V lost 5 bases, J lost 5 bases, and 18 bases lay in between. CDR3 sequence: CASSPRTAGGYGYTF. In DNA, the CDR3 is TGTGCCAGCAGCCCCCGGACCGCCGGGGGGTATGGCTACACCTTC.

Of note for this clone: A far larger clone is off by one base, so a read error is likely. Other DNA variants within this sample encode the same CDR3. The rearrangement links TRBV30 to TRBJ2-5, with a possible D match to TRBD1 (6 bases). Between the trimmed V and J ends, which lost 3 bases and 2 bases, there was a span of 13 bases. This CDR3 has 14 amino acids. CDR1 and CDR2 from the germline V gene are GTSNPN and SVGIG (reference sequence). The CDR3 reads CAWSRQVRQETQYF. As DNA, the CDR3 is TGTGCCTGGAGCCGACAGGTTAGACAAGAGACCCAGTACTTC.

The chain combines TRBV4-2 with TRBJ2-1, with a tentative D call TRBD1 (6 bases). Germline V lookup: CDR1 LGHNA, CDR2 YNFKEQ. The CDR3 spans 17 residues. The ends were cut back, 0 bases at V and 2 bases at J, with 14 bases in the middle. The CDR3 spells CASSQDAGTNTYNEQFF. CDR3 coding DNA: TGTGCCAGCAGCCAAGACGCCGGGACAAATACCTACAATGAGCAGTTCTTC.

The rearrangement links TRBV4-2 to TRBJ2-1; TRBD2 matches 14 bases. There are 16 residues in the CDR3. Losses at the gene ends were 3 bases for V and 6 bases for J; bases not matched to a gene: 4. Germline CDR1 is LGHNA and CDR2 is YNFKEQ. CDR3 DNA sequence: TGTGCCAGCAGCCAGGGGACTAGCGGGAGTTTCAATGAGCAGTTCTTC. This gives the protein CASSQGTSGSFNEQFF.

Many counts were recorded for this clone. The rearrangement links TRBV29-1 to TRBJ2-7; D gene ambiguous. From germline, CDR1 is SQVTM and CDR2 ANQGSEA. The CDR3 is made up of 12 amino acids. Trimming removed 4 bases at V and 0 bases at J, with 7 bases between. The CDR3: CSVVGSSYEQYF. As DNA, the CDR3 is TGCAGCGTTGTAGGCAGCTCCTACGAGCAGTACTTC.

The chain combines TRBV5-1 with TRBJ2-6; D gene uncertain. Trimming removed 4 bases from V and 0 bases from J, with 14 bases in between. Germline loops: CDR1 SGHRS, CDR2 YFSETQ. The CDR3 extends over 17 amino acids. The CDR3 is CASSPPSSISGANVLTF. In nucleotides, the CDR3 is TGCGCCAGCAGCCCCCCATCCTCAATCTCTGGGGCCAACGTCCTGACTTTC.

The V gene is TRBV4-1, the J gene TRBJ2-7; TRBD2 matches 9 bases. CDR3 length: 16 amino acids. J was trimmed by 3 bases and V by 4 bases; bases with no gene match: 10. Germline CDR1 is MGHRA and CDR2 is YSYEKL. CDR3 DNA: TGCGCCAGCAGCCTCGCCTCGGGACTAGCCAACTACGAGCAGTACTTC. This translates into CASSLASGLANYEQYF.

The chain uses TRBV2 and TRBJ1-4; D gene uncertain. The V and J ends lost 5 bases and 8 bases respectively, with 18 bases between them. The CDR3 is 15 residues long. CDR1 SNHLY and CDR2 FYNNEI come from the germline V gene. CDR3 protein: CASSTHLSFGEKLFF. The CDR3 DNA follows: TGTGCCAGCAGTACTCACCTATCCTTTGGGGAAAAACTGTTTTTT.